One and the same sample provided the 6 T cell receptor beta chains below, sequenced in a study of blood T cell repertoires in COVID-19. The data were produced by immunoSEQ multiplex PCR, yet TCRdb's version contains in-frame clones alone and is incomplete. The table shows fewer than 700,000 clones, with roughly 89% occurring only once. The sequenced sample was peripheral blood. These receptors were collected from a woman aged 50 to 60 with COVID-19, enrolled during active disease.

This clone was counted a single time. The rearrangement links TRBV5-5 to TRBJ1-2; D ambiguous. CDR3 length equals 14 residues. CDR1 is SGHKS and CDR2 is YYEKEE in the germline V gene (reference sequence). The V gene lost 0 bases and the J gene lost 2 bases, with 8 bases spanning the gap. CDR3 nucleotides: TGTGCCAGCAGCTTGGCAAGCGAAAACTATGGCTACACCTTC. It yields the protein CASSLASENYGYTF.

The table lists this clone with a count of one. The rearrangement uses TRBV27 and TRBJ1-6, with TRBD1 matching 10 bases. Germline CDR1 is MNHEY and CDR2 is SMNVEV (reference sequence). Trimming cost V 5 bases and J 9 bases; bases outside gene matches: 7. The CDR3 runs 15 residues. The CDR3 DNA follows: TGTGCCAGCAGTCTCTCCCGGGACAGGGGTTCACCCCTCCACTTT. This encodes CASSLSRDRGSPLHF.

The chain carries TRBV7-3 and TRBJ1-3; D remains unclear. The ends were cut back, 5 bases at V and 0 bases at J, with 17 bases in the middle. CDR3 length equals 17 residues. The germline V gene encodes CDR1 SGHTA and CDR2 FQGTGA. CDR3 bases: TGTGCCAGCAGCCCAGCCGGGGTATCCTCCTCTGGAAACACCATATATTTT. Encoded protein: CASSPAGVSSSGNTIYF.

The rearrangement links TRBV20-1 to TRBJ2-3; perhaps TRBD1 as D (5 bases). Trimming removed 7 bases at V and 4 bases at J, with 9 bases between. The CDR3 spans 11 residues. Germline CDR1 DFQATT, CDR2 SNEGSKA (reference sequence). The CDR3 loop reads CSGQGPDTQYF. For the CDR3, the DNA is TGCAGTGGGCAGGGTCCAGATACGCAGTATTTT.

The V call is TRBV6-5, the J call TRBJ1-1; no clear D. The CDR3 has 13 amino acids. V gave up 7 bases and J gave up 0 bases, with 9 bases separating them. Per the germline V gene, CDR1 is MNHEY and CDR2 is SVGAGI. The chain's CDR3 is CASKLDMNTEAFF. In nucleotides, the CDR3 is TGTGCCAGCAAACTAGATATGAACACTGAAGCTTTCTTT.

The V and J genes are TRBV5-4 and TRBJ1-2; 8 nucleotides align to TRBD1. With V trimmed by 4 bases and J by 2 bases, 7 bases remained unmatched. The CDR3 is made up of 15 amino acids. Germline V gene sequence: CDR1 SGHNT, CDR2 YYREEE (reference sequence). The CDR3 is CASSPRTGINYGYTF. DNA for the CDR3: TGTGCCAGCAGCCCGCGGACAGGGATCAACTATGGCTACACCTTC.